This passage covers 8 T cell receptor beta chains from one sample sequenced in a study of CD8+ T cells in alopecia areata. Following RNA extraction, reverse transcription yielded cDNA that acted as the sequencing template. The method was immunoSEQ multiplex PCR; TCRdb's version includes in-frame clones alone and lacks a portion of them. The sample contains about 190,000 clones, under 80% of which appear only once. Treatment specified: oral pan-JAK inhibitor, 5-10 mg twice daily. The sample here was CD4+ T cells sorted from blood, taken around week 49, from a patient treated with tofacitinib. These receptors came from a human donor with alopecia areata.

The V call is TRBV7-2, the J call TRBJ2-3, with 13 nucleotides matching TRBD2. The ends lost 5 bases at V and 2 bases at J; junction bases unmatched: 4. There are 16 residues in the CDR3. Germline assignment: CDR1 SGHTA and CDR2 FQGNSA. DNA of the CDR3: TGTGCCAGCAGCACGGGACTAGCGGGACTCACAGATACGCAGTATTTT. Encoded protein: CASSTGLAGLTDTQYF.

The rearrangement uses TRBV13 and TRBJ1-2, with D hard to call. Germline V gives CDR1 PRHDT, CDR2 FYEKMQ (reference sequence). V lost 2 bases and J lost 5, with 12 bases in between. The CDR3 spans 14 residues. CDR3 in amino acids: CASSLSVSQYGYTF. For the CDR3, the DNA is TGTGCCAGCAGCTTATCGGTCAGTCAATATGGCTACACCTTC.

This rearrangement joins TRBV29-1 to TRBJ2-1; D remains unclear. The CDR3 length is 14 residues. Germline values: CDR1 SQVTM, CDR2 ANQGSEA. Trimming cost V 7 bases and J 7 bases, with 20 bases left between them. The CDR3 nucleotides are TGCAGCGGTAGGAACATTCTGGACCTAAATGAGCAGTTCTTC. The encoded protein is CSGRNILDLNEQFF.

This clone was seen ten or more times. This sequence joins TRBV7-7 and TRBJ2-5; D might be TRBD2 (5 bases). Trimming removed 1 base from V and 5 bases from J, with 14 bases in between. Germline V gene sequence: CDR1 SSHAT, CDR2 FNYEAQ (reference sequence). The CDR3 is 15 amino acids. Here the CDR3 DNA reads TGTGCCAGCAGCTTAGGATCGGCCGGCGGGGAGACCCAGTACTTC. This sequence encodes CASSLGSAGGETQYF.

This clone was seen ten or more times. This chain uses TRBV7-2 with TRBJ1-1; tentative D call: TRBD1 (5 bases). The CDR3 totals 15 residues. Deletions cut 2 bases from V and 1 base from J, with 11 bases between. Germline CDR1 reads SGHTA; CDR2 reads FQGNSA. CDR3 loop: CASSLFSTGNTEAFF. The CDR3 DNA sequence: TGTGCCAGCAGCTTATTTAGTACAGGGAACACTGAAGCTTTCTTT.

In DNA, the CDR3 is TGCAGTGCCCACCTATTGGATACGCAGTATTTT. This translates into CSAHLLDTQYF. This chain uses TRBV20-1 with TRBJ2-3; D remains ambiguous. Trimming removed 6 bases from V and 6 bases from J, with 10 bases in between. Germline CDR1 DFQATT, CDR2 SNEGSKA (reference sequence). The length of the CDR3 is 11 residues.

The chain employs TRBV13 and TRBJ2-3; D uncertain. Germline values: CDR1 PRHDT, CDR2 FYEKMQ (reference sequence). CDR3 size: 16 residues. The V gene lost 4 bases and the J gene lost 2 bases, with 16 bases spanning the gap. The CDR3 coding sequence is TGTGCCAGCAGCTCTCGTTCCCAACCCTCCACAGATACGCAGTATTTT. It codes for CASSSRSQPSTDTQYF.

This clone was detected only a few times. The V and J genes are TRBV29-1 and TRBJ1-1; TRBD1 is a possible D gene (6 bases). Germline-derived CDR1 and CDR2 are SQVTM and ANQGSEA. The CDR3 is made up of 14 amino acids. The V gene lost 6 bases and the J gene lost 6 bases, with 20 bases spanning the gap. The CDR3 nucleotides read TGCAGCGTCGGACAGATGAGTGGTTGGGCTGAAGCTTTCTTT. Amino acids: CSVGQMSGWAEAFF.